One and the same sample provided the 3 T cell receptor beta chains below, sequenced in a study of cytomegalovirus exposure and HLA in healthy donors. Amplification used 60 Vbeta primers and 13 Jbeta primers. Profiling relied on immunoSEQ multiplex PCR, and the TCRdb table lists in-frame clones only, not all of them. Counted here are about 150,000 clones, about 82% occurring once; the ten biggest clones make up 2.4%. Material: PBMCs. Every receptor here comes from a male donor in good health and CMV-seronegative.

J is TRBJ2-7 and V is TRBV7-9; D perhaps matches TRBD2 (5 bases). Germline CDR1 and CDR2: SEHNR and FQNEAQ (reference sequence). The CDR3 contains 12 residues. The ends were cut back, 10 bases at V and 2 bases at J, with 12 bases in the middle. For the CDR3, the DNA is TGTGCCACCGAGCGGAGTACCTACGAGCAGTACTTC. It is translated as CATERSTYEQYF.

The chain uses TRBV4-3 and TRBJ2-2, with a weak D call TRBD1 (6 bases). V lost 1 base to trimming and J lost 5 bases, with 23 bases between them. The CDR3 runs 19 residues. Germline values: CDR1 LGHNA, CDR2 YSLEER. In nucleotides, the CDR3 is TGCGCCAGCAGCCAAGGGCTCCGGACAGCTCCCGAAGGAACCGGGGAGCTGTTTTTT. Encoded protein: CASSQGLRTAPEGTGELFF.

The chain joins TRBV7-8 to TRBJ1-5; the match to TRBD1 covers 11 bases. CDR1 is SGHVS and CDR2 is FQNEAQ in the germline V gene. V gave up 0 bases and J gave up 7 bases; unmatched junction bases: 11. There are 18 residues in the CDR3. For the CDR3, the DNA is TGTGCCAGCAGCTTAGCGGAGGTCCGGGACAGGGGGTACCAGCCCCAGCATTTT. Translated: CASSLAEVRDRGYQPQHF.